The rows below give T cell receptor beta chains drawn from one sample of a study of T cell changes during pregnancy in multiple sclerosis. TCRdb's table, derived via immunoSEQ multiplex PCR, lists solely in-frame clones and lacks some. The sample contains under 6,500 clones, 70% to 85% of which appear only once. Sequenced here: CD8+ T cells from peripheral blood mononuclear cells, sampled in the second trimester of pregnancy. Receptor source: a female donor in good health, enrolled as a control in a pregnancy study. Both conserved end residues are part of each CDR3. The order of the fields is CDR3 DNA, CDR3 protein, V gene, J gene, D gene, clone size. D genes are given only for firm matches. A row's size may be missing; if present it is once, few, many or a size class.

CDR3nt: TGTGCCAGCAGCACGGGACAGGGGGGGACTGAAGCTTTCTTT; CDR3aa: CASSTGQGGTEAFF; v_gene: TRBV7-3; j_gene: TRBJ1-1; d_gene: TRBD1; abundance: NA
CDR3nt: TGTGCCAGCAGCTTCCGACTAGCGGGAGGGCCCAGGTCGAACACCGGGGAGCTGTTTTTT; CDR3aa: CASSFRLAGGPRSNTGELFF; v_gene: TRBV5-5; j_gene: TRBJ2-2; d_gene: TRBD2; abundance: NA
CDR3nt: TGTGCCAGCAGCTTGGTTGGGGGGGCCCCGGACGAGCAGTACTTC; CDR3aa: CASSLVGGAPDEQYF; v_gene: TRBV5-6; j_gene: TRBJ2-7; d_gene: NA; abundance: NA
CDR3nt: TGTGCTAGTGGGCAGGCGGGGCAGGGAAGAGAGACCCAGTACTTC; CDR3aa: CASGQAGQGRETQYF; v_gene: TRBV12-5; j_gene: TRBJ2-5; d_gene: NA; abundance: NA
CDR3nt: TGTGCCAGCAGCTTGCCCAGCGGGAGATCAAATGAGCAGTTCTTC; CDR3aa: CASSLPSGRSNEQFF; v_gene: TRBV11-2; j_gene: TRBJ2-1; d_gene: TRBD2; abundance: NA
CDR3nt: TGTGCCAGCAGCCCCTGGACAGGGAACTACGAGCAGTACTTC; CDR3aa: CASSPWTGNYEQYF; v_gene: TRBV9; j_gene: TRBJ2-7; d_gene: TRBD1; abundance: NA
CDR3nt: TGTGCCAGCAGCTGGGCAGGGGATGGTACCTATGGCTACACCTTC; CDR3aa: CASSWAGDGTYGYTF; v_gene: TRBV5-6; j_gene: TRBJ1-2; d_gene: NA; abundance: NA
CDR3nt: TGTGCCAGCAGTGAGAGCACAGGGGCTGGGGCCAACGTCCTGACTTTC; CDR3aa: CASSESTGAGANVLTF; v_gene: TRBV6-4; j_gene: TRBJ2-6; d_gene: TRBD1; abundance: NA
CDR3nt: TGTGCCAGCAAACCGGGACAGGGCTACAATGAGCAGTTCTTC; CDR3aa: CASKPGQGYNEQFF; v_gene: TRBV6-5; j_gene: TRBJ2-1; d_gene: TRBD1; abundance: NA
CDR3nt: TGTGCCAGCAGTTACGGACAGGGCCACGAGCAGTACTTC; CDR3aa: CASSYGQGHEQYF; v_gene: TRBV6-6; j_gene: TRBJ2-7; d_gene: TRBD1; abundance: NA
CDR3nt: TGTGCCAGCAGCTCCTCGACAGGGGACTACGAGCAGTACTTC; CDR3aa: CASSSSTGDYEQYF; v_gene: TRBV11-1; j_gene: TRBJ2-7; d_gene: TRBD1; abundance: NA
CDR3nt: TGTGCCAGCAGCCTAAGCCCGCCAGGGGGCGCGTTACATGGCTACACCTTC; CDR3aa: CASSLSPPGGALHGYTF; v_gene: TRBV16; j_gene: TRBJ1-2; d_gene: TRBD1; abundance: NA
CDR3nt: TGCGCCAGCAGCCGTGGGACAGGTGATGATTCACCCCTCCACTTT; CDR3aa: CASSRGTGDDSPLHF; v_gene: TRBV4-3; j_gene: TRBJ1-6; d_gene: TRBD1; abundance: NA
CDR3nt: TGTGCCAGCAGCTTGTTTAGGGACTACCCGATCCAGTACTTC; CDR3aa: CASSLFRDYPIQYF; v_gene: TRBV5-6; j_gene: TRBJ2-5; d_gene: TRBD2; abundance: once
CDR3nt: TGTGCCAGCAGCCCTGACAGGCTAAGCACAGATACGCAGTATTTT; CDR3aa: CASSPDRLSTDTQYF; v_gene: TRBV5-6; j_gene: TRBJ2-3; d_gene: NA; abundance: NA
CDR3nt: TGCGCCAGCAGCCAAAGGACAGGGGACTACAATGAGCAGTTCTTC; CDR3aa: CASSQRTGDYNEQFF; v_gene: TRBV4-3; j_gene: TRBJ2-1; d_gene: TRBD1; abundance: NA
CDR3nt: TGTGCCAGCATCATAAAGGCAGGGGGCGGTTGGGACACTGAAGCTTTCTTT; CDR3aa: CASIIKAGGGWDTEAFF; v_gene: TRBV28; j_gene: TRBJ1-1; d_gene: TRBD1; abundance: NA
CDR3nt: TGCGCCAGCAGCTGGGACAGGGACTCCGAGCAGTACTTC; CDR3aa: CASSWDRDSEQYF; v_gene: TRBV5-1; j_gene: TRBJ2-7; d_gene: TRBD1; abundance: NA
CDR3nt: TGCGCCAGCAGCCAAGAACCCAGACAGGGGAAAAAATTTTACAATGAGCAGTTCTTC; CDR3aa: CASSQEPRQGKKFYNEQFF; v_gene: TRBV4-1; j_gene: TRBJ2-1; d_gene: TRBD1; abundance: NA
CDR3nt: TGTGCCAGCAGCCTGGTGGGACAGGGACGGCACCAAGAGACCCAGTACTTC; CDR3aa: CASSLVGQGRHQETQYF; v_gene: TRBV9; j_gene: TRBJ2-5; d_gene: TRBD1; abundance: NA
CDR3nt: TGTGCCAGCAGCCCCCCCGGGACTAGCGGGGGGGCAGTTTTGGGTGAGCAGTTCTTC; CDR3aa: CASSPPGTSGGAVLGEQFF; v_gene: TRBV9; j_gene: TRBJ2-1; d_gene: TRBD2; abundance: NA
CDR3nt: TGTGCCAGCAAGAAGGAGGGGGCTCGGTACGAGCAGTACTTC; CDR3aa: CASKKEGARYEQYF; v_gene: TRBV2; j_gene: TRBJ2-7; d_gene: NA; abundance: NA
CDR3nt: TGTGCCAGCACCTCGGGGGAGGTTCGGGAGCAGTACTTC; CDR3aa: CASTSGEVREQYF; v_gene: TRBV6-5; j_gene: TRBJ2-7; d_gene: NA; abundance: few
CDR3nt: TGTGCCAGCAGCTTAGGGACAGATGCTTTCTTT; CDR3aa: CASSLGTDAFF; v_gene: TRBV7-9; j_gene: TRBJ1-1; d_gene: NA; abundance: NA
CDR3nt: TGTGCCAGCAGCCAAGTAGCTAGCGGGAGTATTTCCTACAATGAGCAGTTCTTC; CDR3aa: CASSQVASGSISYNEQFF; v_gene: TRBV14; j_gene: TRBJ2-1; d_gene: TRBD2; abundance: NA
CDR3nt: TGTGCCAGTAGGAAAGGACAGACAACCTACAATGAGCAGTTCTTC; CDR3aa: CASRKGQTTYNEQFF; v_gene: TRBV19; j_gene: TRBJ2-1; d_gene: NA; abundance: few
CDR3nt: TGTGCCAGCAGTGACTCTAGCGGGGGCACCGGGGAGCTGTTTTTT; CDR3aa: CASSDSSGGTGELFF; v_gene: TRBV6-4; j_gene: TRBJ2-2; d_gene: TRBD2; abundance: NA